These 29 T cell receptor beta chains came from one sample sequenced in a study of T-cell memory formation after mild COVID-19. TCRdb reanalysed the 5' RACE reads using MiXCR and keeps one entry per CDR3 protein. Of 25,000 to 35,000 distinct CDR3 sequences in the sample, roughly an eighth were seen once. The sequencing input was PBMCs or a T cell subset sorted from them (not recorded which). These receptors all stem from an adult woman who had mild COVID-19 (a few samples of this study predate the infection). Cell type and time point are not known.

This clonotype was recorded many times. The chain recombines TRBV24-1 with TRBJ1-1, with D maybe TRBD1 (6 bases). Trimming removed 3 bases from V and 6 bases from J, with 13 bases in between. Germline assignment: CDR1 KGHDR and CDR2 SFDVKD. The CDR3 consists of 14 residues. As DNA, the CDR3 is TGTGCCACCAGTGATACAGGGAGTGGTCCTGAAGCTTTCTTT. Translation gives CATSDTGSGPEAFF.

The sample holds many counts of this clonotype. The chain employs TRBV20-1 and TRBJ1-3, with 8 bases that match TRBD1. The CDR3 has 16 residues. J gave up 1 base and V 1 base, and 6 bases lay outside the gene matches. From germline, CDR1 is DFQATT and CDR2 SNEGSKA (reference sequence). CDR3 DNA sequence: TGCAGTGCTAGAGTGGGCCAGGGGGCGTCTGGAAACACCATATATTTT. Its protein is CSARVGQGASGNTIYF.

This clonotype was picked up many times. The CDR3 sequence is CSAQVSLGETQYF. The CDR3 DNA reads TGCAGTGCTCAAGTATCGTTGGGGGAGACCCAGTACTTC. The rearrangement uses TRBV20-1 and TRBJ2-5; D is unclear. V lost 5 bases and J lost 5, with 15 bases in between. Germline CDR1 and CDR2: DFQATT and SNEGSKA (reference sequence). CDR3 length equals 13 residues.

The sample holds many counts of this clonotype. The chain links TRBV20-1 to TRBJ2-7, with 13 bases aligning to TRBD2. Germline CDR1 and CDR2: DFQATT and SNEGSKA (reference sequence). The CDR3 totals 14 residues. V shed 2 bases, J shed 5 bases, and the junction held 3 bases outside the gene matches. DNA of the CDR3: TGCAGTGCTAGATACGGGACTAGCGGGAACGAGCAGTACTTC. Translated: CSARYGTSGNEQYF.

This clonotype occurred many times. The chain recombines TRBV6-2 or TRBV6-3 with TRBJ2-1; TRBD2 agrees at 10 bases. The germline gives CDR1 MNHEY, CDR2 SVGEGT. CDR3 length: 14 residues. Losses at the gene ends were 7 bases for V and 4 bases for J; bases not matched to a gene: 4. The CDR3 nucleotides read TGTGCCAGCACGGTGACTAGCGGGTACAATGAGCAGTTCTTC. This gives the protein CASTVTSGYNEQFF.

This clonotype was observed at least ten times. V usage is TRBV29-1 and J usage is TRBJ1-4; TRBD1 matches at 11 bases. Germline CDR1 and CDR2: SQVTM and ANQGSEA. J lost 7 bases, V lost 6 bases, and 7 bases had no gene match. This CDR3 has 14 amino acids. The CDR3 spells CSVKDRGRFEKLFF. The CDR3 DNA reads as TGCAGCGTCAAGGACAGGGGGCGGTTTGAAAAACTGTTTTTT.

This clonotype was recorded many times. The rearrangement joins TRBV5-1 to TRBJ1-2, with D perhaps TRBD1 (6 bases). The CDR3 sequence is 13 residues long. With 2 bases removed from V and 4 bases from J, the gap between germline ends came to 9 bases. In germline, CDR1 is SGHRS, CDR2 YFSETQ. In DNA, the CDR3 is TGCGCCAGCAGCTTCGGGGGCTCCTATGGCTACACCTTC. Translated: CASSFGGSYGYTF. Full variable domain (missing parts from reference TRBV5-1 and TRBJ1-2): KAGVTQTPRYLIKTRGQQVTLSCSPISGHRSVSWYQQTPGQGLQFLFEYFSETQRNKGNFPGRFSGRQFSNSRSEMNVSTLELGDSALYLCASSFGGSYGYTFGSGTRLTVV.

This clonotype was detected many times. CDR3 DNA sequence: TGTGCCAGCAGCTCTCCACCTGGGGGCAGGGGGAACGAGCAGTACTTC. It encodes CASSSPPGGRGNEQYF. The chain combines TRBV7-2 with TRBJ2-7, with 7 bases matching TRBD1. J gave up 5 bases and V 4 bases, and 14 bases lay outside the gene matches. Germline CDR1 SGHTA, CDR2 FQGNSA. The length of the CDR3 is 16 residues.

This clonotype was seen many times. The chain couples TRBV2 to TRBJ2-7; 9 bases match TRBD1. This CDR3 is built from 13 residues. Trimming took 9 bases from V and 5 from J; bases not matched to a gene: 8. The germline gives CDR1 SNHLY, CDR2 FYNNEI. Here the CDR3 reads CASCRDRDHEQYF. The DNA for the CDR3 is TGTGCCAGTTGTAGGGACAGGGACCACGAGCAGTACTTC.

This clonotype was recorded many times. The chain carries TRBV7-9 and TRBJ2-3; 15 positions agree with TRBD2. Trimming at V came to 5 bases and at J to 4 bases, leaving 10 bases not matched to a gene. Germline V CDR1 and CDR2: SEHNR, FQNEAQ (reference sequence). The CDR3 contains 18 residues. CDR3 sequence (DNA): TGTGCCAGCAGCCAGCCGGGACTAGCGGGAGGAAGATCAGATACGCAGTATTTT. Its protein is CASSQPGLAGGRSDTQYF.

The table lists this clonotype with a few counts. The chain links TRBV30 to TRBJ2-1, with TRBD1 matching over 8 bases. From germline, CDR1 is GTSNPN and CDR2 SVGIG (reference sequence). The trim removed 3 bases at V and 2 bases at J, leaving 6 bases unmatched. The CDR3 has 15 amino acids. This CDR3 reads CAWRGQGGTYNEQFF. The CDR3 DNA reads TGTGCCTGGAGAGGACAGGGTGGAACCTACAATGAGCAGTTCTTC.

This clonotype was counted at least ten times. The rearrangement joins TRBV19 to TRBJ1-6; D is uncertain. V gave up 6 bases and J gave up 11 bases, with 17 bases separating them. From germline, CDR1 is LNHDA and CDR2 SQIVND (reference sequence). The CDR3 consists of 14 residues. The CDR3: CASRSNIERAPLHF. Written as DNA, the CDR3 is TGTGCCAGTAGGTCCAACATCGAACGTGCACCCCTCCACTTT.

Note on this clonotype: A junction end diverges from the germline sequence, so it may reflect a read error. This rearrangement joins TRBV14 to TRBJ1-1, with no clear D. Germline assignment: CDR1 SGHDN and CDR2 FVKESK. The CDR3 is 15 amino acids. The CDR3 reads CASSQVVSRNTAAFF. CDR3 nucleotide sequence: TGTGCCAGCAGCCAAGTTGTCAGCAGGAACACTGCAGCTTTCTTT.

This clonotype was recorded at least ten times. For the CDR3, the DNA is TGCAGTGCTCTGCGGACAGGGGAAGGCTACACCTTC. Amino acid sequence: CSALRTGEGYTF. This sequence joins TRBV20-1 and TRBJ1-2; 9 bases are a match to TRBD1. Trimming removed 5 bases from V and 8 bases from J; junction bases left unmatched: 6. Germline-derived CDR1 and CDR2 are DFQATT and SNEGSKA (reference sequence). CDR3 size: 12 residues.

This clonotype was observed many times. The chain carries TRBV30 and TRBJ2-1; 11 nucleotides align to TRBD2. The germline CDR1 and CDR2 sequences are GTSNPN and SVGIG (reference sequence). The junction had 7 bases not matched to a gene; V was cut back by 0 bases and J by 3 bases. The CDR3 length is 17 residues. CDR3 sequence (DNA): TGTGCCTGGAGTGTATCCCCTCTAGCGGGAGGCTACAATGAGCAGTTCTTC. This codes for CAWSVSPLAGGYNEQFF.

At least ten counts were recorded for this clonotype. The chain carries TRBV6-4 and TRBJ2-3; 8 bases are shared with TRBD1. In germline, CDR1 is MRHNA, CDR2 SNTAGT. The junction had 13 bases not matched to a gene; V was cut back by 6 bases and J by 5 bases. The CDR3 is 16 residues long. CDR3 DNA: TGTGCCAGCAGCAGCGACCCCGGACAGGGAGGAGATACGCAGTATTTT. This sequence encodes CASSSDPGQGGDTQYF.

In its sample, this clonotype was seen many times. The rearrangement links TRBV12-3 or TRBV12-4 to TRBJ1-2; D unresolved. V lost 3 bases to trimming and J lost 6 bases, with 11 bases between them. There are 13 residues in the CDR3. The CDR3 sequence: CASSFYVGNGYTF. The CDR3, as DNA: TGTGCCAGCAGTTTTTATGTGGGGAATGGCTACACCTTC.

In its sample, this clonotype was seen many times. The chain carries TRBV21-1 and TRBJ2-7; the table's D call TRBD2 went unverified against the DNA. TRBV21-1 is a listed pseudogene. The CDR3 has 18 amino acids. CDR3 sequence (DNA): TGTGCCAGCAGCTACCCTATGAGGACTAGTACTCCCCTTTACGAGCAGTACTTC. Translation: CASSYPMRTSTPLYEQYF.

This clonotype was recorded at least ten times. The CDR3 DNA reads TGTGCCAGCAGCTTATCGGTTAGCTCCTACAATGAGCAGTTCTTC. It codes for CASSLSVSSYNEQFF. This chain uses TRBV7-2 with TRBJ2-1; unclear D gene. Germline assignment: CDR1 SGHTA and CDR2 FQGNSA. The CDR3 runs to 15 residues. Deletions cut 2 bases from V and 0 bases from J, with 8 bases between.

This clonotype occurred many times. This rearrangement joins TRBV3-1 to TRBJ1-6, with a possible D match to TRBD1 (5 bases). The germline V gene encodes CDR1 LGHDT and CDR2 YNNKEL (reference sequence). Trimming removed 4 bases from V and 7 bases from J, with 17 bases in between. The CDR3 contains 16 residues. The CDR3 DNA reads TGTGCCAGCAGCCGCCGGGACGCCGGTGGGAATTCACCCCTCCACTTT. Encoded protein: CASSRRDAGGNSPLHF.

This clonotype was observed many times. The chain carries TRBV9 and TRBJ2-3; 9 bases line up with TRBD2. Germline V CDR1 and CDR2: SGDLS, YYNGEE. This CDR3 has 19 amino acids. The V segment lost 0 bases and the J segment 2 bases; nucleotides outside the gene matches: 13. This CDR3 reads CASSVASSGAGGHTDTQYF. The CDR3 DNA reads as TGTGCCAGCAGCGTAGCCTCATCTGGGGCGGGAGGGCACACAGATACGCAGTATTTT.

Many counts were recorded for this clonotype. This chain uses TRBV20-1 with TRBJ1-1; D remains unclear. The CDR3 contains 13 residues. The germline V gene encodes CDR1 DFQATT and CDR2 SNEGSKA (reference sequence). CDR3 residues: CRTTSSANTEAFF. DNA for the CDR3: TGCAGAACAACCAGTAGCGCGAACACTGAAGCTTTCTTT.

This clonotype was detected many times. This chain connects TRBV29-1 to TRBJ1-1, with D possibly matching TRBD1 (5 bases). V lost 4 bases and J lost 8, with 11 bases in between. Looked up from germline, CDR1 is SQVTM and CDR2 is ANQGSEA. The CDR3 runs 11 residues. CDR3 sequence: CSVVWGIEAFF. The CDR3 DNA follows: TGCAGCGTTGTTTGGGGGATCGAAGCTTTCTTT.

This clonotype was seen many times. The V call is TRBV5-1, the J call TRBJ2-7; D unresolved. V lost 0 bases and J lost 3, with 10 bases in between. This CDR3 is 14 amino acids long. The germline V gene has CDR1 SGHRS and CDR2 YFSETQ. Here the CDR3 DNA reads TGCGCCAGCAGCTTGGCTCGGAACAGCTACGAGCAGTACTTC. As protein: CASSLARNSYEQYF.

This clonotype has ten or more counts. The chain uses TRBV12-3 or TRBV12-4 and TRBJ2-5; maybe TRBD1 (5 bases). The CDR3 is made up of 14 amino acids. With 5 bases removed from V and 4 bases from J, the gap between germline ends came to 14 bases. Here the CDR3 DNA reads TGTGCCAGCAGTCTGAGCGTCAGGGTAGAGACCCAGTACTTC. Translating it yields CASSLSVRVETQYF.

This clonotype was detected ten times or more. The chain joins TRBV19 to TRBJ1-1; D gene unclear. V lost 2 bases, J lost 0 bases, and 4 bases lay in between. From germline, CDR1 is LNHDA and CDR2 SQIVND (reference sequence). The CDR3 sequence is 13 residues long. The CDR3 nucleotides are TGTGCCAGTAGTATAACCGTGAACACTGAAGCTTTCTTT. Its translation: CASSITVNTEAFF. Combining the CDR3 with reference TRBV19 and TRBJ1-1 gives the whole variable domain DGGITQSPKYLFRKEGQNVTLSCEQNLNHDAMYWYRQDPGQGLRLIYYSQIVNDFQKGDIAEGYSVSREKKESFPLTVTSAQKNPTAFYLCASSITVNTEAFFGQGTRLTVV.

This clonotype was seen repeatedly, ten times or more. The V call is TRBV6-6, the J call TRBJ2-7; 7 nucleotides align to TRBD2. With V trimmed by 3 bases and J by 2 bases, 7 bases remained unmatched. The CDR3 contains 15 residues. Germline lookup yields CDR1 MNHNY and CDR2 SVGAGI (reference sequence). The DNA for the CDR3 is TGTGCCAGCAGTTATCTAGCGGAAAATCCCTACGAGCAGTACTTC. Amino acids: CASSYLAENPYEQYF.

In its sample, this clonotype was seen many times. The genes are TRBV7-9 and TRBJ2-3, with 14 bases lining up with TRBD2. Germline V gene sequence: CDR1 SEHNR, CDR2 FQNEAQ (reference sequence). After removal of 1 base from V and 4 bases from J, the junction contained 4 bases not matched to a gene. The CDR3 is 17 amino acids. CDR3 nucleotides: TGTGCCAGCAGCTTAGGACTAGCGGGAGGGCCTGCAGATACGCAGTATTTT. Translating it yields CASSLGLAGGPADTQYF.

This clonotype appeared many times. J is TRBJ1-1 and V is TRBV10-3; possibly TRBD1 for D (5 bases). Germline V gene lookup returns CDR1 ENHRY and CDR2 SYGVKD. CDR3 size: 14 residues. The ends were cut back, 6 bases at V and 6 bases at J, with 17 bases in the middle. CDR3 nucleotides: TGTGCCATCAGGCCTAGAGGGACTCAAGCTGAAGCTTTCTTT. Protein product: CAIRPRGTQAEAFF.